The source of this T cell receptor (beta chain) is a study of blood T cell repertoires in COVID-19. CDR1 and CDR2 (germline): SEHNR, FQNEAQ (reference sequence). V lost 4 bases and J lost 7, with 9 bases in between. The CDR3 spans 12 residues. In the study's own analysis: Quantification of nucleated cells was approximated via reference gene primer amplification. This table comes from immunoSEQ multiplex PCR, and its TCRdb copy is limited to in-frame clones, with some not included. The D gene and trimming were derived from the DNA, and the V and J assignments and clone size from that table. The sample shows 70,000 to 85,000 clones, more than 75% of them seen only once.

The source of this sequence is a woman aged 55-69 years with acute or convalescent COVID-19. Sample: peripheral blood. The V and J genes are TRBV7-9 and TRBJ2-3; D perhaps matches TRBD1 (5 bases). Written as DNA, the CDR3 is TGTGCCAGCAGCTCGGACATCAATACGCAGTATTTT. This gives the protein CASSSDINTQYF.